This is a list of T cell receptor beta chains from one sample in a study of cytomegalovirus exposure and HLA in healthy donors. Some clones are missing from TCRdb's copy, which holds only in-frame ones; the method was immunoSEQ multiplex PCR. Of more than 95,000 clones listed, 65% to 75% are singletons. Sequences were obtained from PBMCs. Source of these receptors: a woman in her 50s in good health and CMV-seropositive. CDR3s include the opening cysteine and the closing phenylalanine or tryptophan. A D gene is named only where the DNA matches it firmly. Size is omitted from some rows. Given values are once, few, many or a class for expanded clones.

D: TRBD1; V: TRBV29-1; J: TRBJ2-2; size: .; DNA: TGCAGCGTGGAGGACAGGGGCCGTGGGAACACCGGGGAGCTGTTTTTT; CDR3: CSVEDRGRGNTGELFF
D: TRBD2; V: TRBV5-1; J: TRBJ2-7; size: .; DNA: TGCGCCAGCAGCTTGGCGGCTAGCGGGGAGATCTCCTACGAGCAGTACTTC; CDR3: CASSLAASGEISYEQYF
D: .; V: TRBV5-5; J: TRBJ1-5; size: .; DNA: TGTGCCAGCAGCTTGGCGGATCCGGGGGACCAGCCCCAGCATTTT; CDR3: CASSLADPGDQPQHF
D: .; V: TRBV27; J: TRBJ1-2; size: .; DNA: TGTGCCAGCAGTTCCGGCTATGGCTACACCTTC; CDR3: CASSSGYGYTF
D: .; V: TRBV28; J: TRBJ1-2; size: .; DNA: TGTGCCAGCAGTTCATTACAGTGGCATGGCTACACCTTC; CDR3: CASSSLQWHGYTF
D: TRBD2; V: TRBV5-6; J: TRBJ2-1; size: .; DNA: TGTGCCAGCAGCGCCGGTAGGACTAGCGGGGGGGCCTCCTACAATGAGCAGTTCTTC; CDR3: CASSAGRTSGGASYNEQFF
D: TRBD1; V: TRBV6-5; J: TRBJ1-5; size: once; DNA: TGTGCCAGCTCAGGGGGTCGAAATCAGCCCCAGCATTTT; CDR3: CASSGGRNQPQHF
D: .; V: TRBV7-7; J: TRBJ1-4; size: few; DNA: TGTGCCAGCAGCCAAGGCGGGAGCACTAATGAAAAACTGTTTTTT; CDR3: CASSQGGSTNEKLFF
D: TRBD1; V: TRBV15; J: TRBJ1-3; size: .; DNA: TGTGCCACCAGCACCAACATGAGGGGGCGCAGCTCTGGAAACACCATATATTTT; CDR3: CATSTNMRGRSSGNTIYF
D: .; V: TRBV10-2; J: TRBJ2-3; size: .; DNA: TGCGCCAGCAGACAGGGCCTTATCACAGATACGCAGTATTTT; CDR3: CASRQGLITDTQYF
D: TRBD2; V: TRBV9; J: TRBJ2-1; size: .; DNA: TGTGCCAGCAGCTTTGGACTAGCGGGGGGGCGAGGTGAGCAGTTCTTC; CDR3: CASSFGLAGGRGEQFF
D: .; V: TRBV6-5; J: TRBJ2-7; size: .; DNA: TGTGCCAGCAGTTACTCAGGGGGTAGCTCCTACGAGCAGTACTTC; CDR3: CASSYSGGSSYEQYF
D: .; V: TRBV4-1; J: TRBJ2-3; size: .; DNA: TGCGCCAGCAGCCCGCTTAGCCTACGAGGCACAGATACGCAGTATTTT; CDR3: CASSPLSLRGTDTQYF
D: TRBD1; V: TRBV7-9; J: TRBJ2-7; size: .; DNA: TGTGCCAGCAGCTCGGGACAGGGTCCCTACGAGCAGTACTTC; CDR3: CASSSGQGPYEQYF
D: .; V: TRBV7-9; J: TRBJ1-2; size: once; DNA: TGTGCCAGCATTCATCCTACCGTTGGTTACTATGGCTACACCTTC; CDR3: CASIHPTVGYYGYTF
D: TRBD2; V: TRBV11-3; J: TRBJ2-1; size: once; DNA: TGTGCCAGCAGCCTCCTAGGGAGGGGTGAGCAGTTCTTC; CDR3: CASSLLGRGEQFF
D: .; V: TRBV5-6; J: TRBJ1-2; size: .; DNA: TGTGCCAGCAGCTTCCGGCGCGGTGGCTACACCTTC; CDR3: CASSFRRGGYTF
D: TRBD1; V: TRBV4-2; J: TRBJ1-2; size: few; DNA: TGTGCCAGCAGCCAAGTAAGCGTTCCTACAGGGGGCGACTATGGCTACACCTTC; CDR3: CASSQVSVPTGGDYGYTF
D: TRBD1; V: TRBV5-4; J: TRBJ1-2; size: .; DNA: TGTGCCAGCAGCTTGGGGACAGGGTATAATGGCTACACCTTC; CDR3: CASSLGTGYNGYTF
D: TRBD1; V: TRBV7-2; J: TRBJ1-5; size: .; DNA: TGTGCCAGCAGCTTGGGTGGGACAGACAATCAGCCCCAGCATTTT; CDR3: CASSLGGTDNQPQHF
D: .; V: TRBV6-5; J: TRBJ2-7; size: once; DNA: TGTGCCAGCAAGGGGCTTGACTACGAGCAGTACTTC; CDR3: CASKGLDYEQYF
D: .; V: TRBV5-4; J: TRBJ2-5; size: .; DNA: TGTGCCAGCAGCTTCGGGGGTTACCAAGAGACCCAGTACTTC; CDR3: CASSFGGYQETQYF
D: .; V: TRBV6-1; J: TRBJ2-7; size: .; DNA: TGTGCCAGCAGTGTAGCGACTCTATCCTACGAGCAGTACTTC; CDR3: CASSVATLSYEQYF
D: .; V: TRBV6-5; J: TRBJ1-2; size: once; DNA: TGTGCCAGCAGTTCGGCAGGGGATGGCTACACCTTC; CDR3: CASSSAGDGYTF
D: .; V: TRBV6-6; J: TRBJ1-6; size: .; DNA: TGTGCCAGCAGTTTATCGACAGTCGGTTCACCCCTCCACTTT; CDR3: CASSLSTVGSPLHF
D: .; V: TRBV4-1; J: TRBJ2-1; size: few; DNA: TGCGCCAGCAGCCAAGATTATGGGAGCCCGAATGAGCAGTTCTTC; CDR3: CASSQDYGSPNEQFF
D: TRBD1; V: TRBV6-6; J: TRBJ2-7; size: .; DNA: TGTGCCAGCAGTTACGGACAGGCTCTCTCTTACGAGCAGTACTTC; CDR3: CASSYGQALSYEQYF
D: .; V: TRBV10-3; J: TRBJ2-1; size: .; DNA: TGTGCCATCAGCGATCCGCGGCAGAAAAATGAGCAGTTCTTC; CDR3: CAISDPRQKNEQFF
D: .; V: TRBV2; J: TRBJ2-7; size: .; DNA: TGTGCCAGCTTTGGCTTCCCCTCCTACGAGCAGTACTTC; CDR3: CASFGFPSYEQYF
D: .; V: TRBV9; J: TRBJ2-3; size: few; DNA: TGTGCCAGCAGCGTAGGACAGGCAAGCACAGATACGCAGTATTTT; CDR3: CASSVGQASTDTQYF
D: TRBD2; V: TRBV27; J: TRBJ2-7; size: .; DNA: TGTGCCAGCAGTTTCACGGGACTAAGCTACGAGCAGTACTTC; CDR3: CASSFTGLSYEQYF
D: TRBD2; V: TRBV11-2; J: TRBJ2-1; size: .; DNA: TGTGCCAGCAGCTACGGACTAGCTTGGGATGAGCAGTTCTTC; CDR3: CASSYGLAWDEQFF
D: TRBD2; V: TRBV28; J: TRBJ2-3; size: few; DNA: TGTGCCAGCAAAGCGGGGGGGCTGGGCACAGATACGCAGTATTTT; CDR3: CASKAGGLGTDTQYF
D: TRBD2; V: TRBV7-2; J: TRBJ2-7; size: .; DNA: TGTGCCAGCAGTCAATCCGGACTAGCGGGGGGGGGAACTTACGAGCAGTACTTC; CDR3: CASSQSGLAGGGTYEQYF
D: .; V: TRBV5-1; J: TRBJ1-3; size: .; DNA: TGCGCCAGCAGCTACCTTATGGGAGGGGACACCATATATTTT; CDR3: CASSYLMGGDTIYF
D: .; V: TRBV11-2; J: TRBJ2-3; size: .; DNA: TGTGCCAGCAGCTTAGACTCCATAGGGTCGGGGGTCACAGATACGCAGTATTTT; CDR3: CASSLDSIGSGVTDTQYF
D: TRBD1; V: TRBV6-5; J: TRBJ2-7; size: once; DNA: TGTGCCAGCAGTTACCGGGACAGGACCTACGAGCAGTACTTC; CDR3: CASSYRDRTYEQYF
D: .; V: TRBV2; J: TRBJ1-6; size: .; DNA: TGTGCCAGCAGTCCCTCCAGGGCGGGGGGTTCACCCCTCCACTTT; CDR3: CASSPSRAGGSPLHF
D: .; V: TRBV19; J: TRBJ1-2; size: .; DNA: TGTGCCAGTACCCAGGGATTGGGAGGATATGGCTACACCTTC; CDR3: CASTQGLGGYGYTF
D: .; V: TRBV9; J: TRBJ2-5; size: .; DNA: TGTGCCAGCAGCGTAGTCCCTGGGACTTACTTACAAGAGACCCAGTACTTC; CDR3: CASSVVPGTYLQETQYF
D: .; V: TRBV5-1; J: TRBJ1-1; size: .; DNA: TGCGCCAGCAGCTTTTCAGAGGAGACTGAAGCTTTCTTT; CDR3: CASSFSEETEAFF
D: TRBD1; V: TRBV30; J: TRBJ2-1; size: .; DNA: TGTGCCTGGAGTGTAAGGGGACAGGGCTACAATGAGCAGTTCTTC; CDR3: CAWSVRGQGYNEQFF
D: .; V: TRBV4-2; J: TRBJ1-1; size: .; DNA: TGTGCCAGCAGCTGGGGCAGAGAAGCTTTCTTT; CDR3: CASSWGREAFF
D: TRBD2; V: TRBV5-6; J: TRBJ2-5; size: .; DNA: TGTGCCAGCAGCTTAATCGGGGGGGGTAACCAAGAGACCCAGTACTTC; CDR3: CASSLIGGGNQETQYF
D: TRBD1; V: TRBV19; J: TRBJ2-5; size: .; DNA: TGTGCCAGTAGTGGCAACAGGGGGGAGACCCAGTACTTC; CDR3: CASSGNRGETQYF
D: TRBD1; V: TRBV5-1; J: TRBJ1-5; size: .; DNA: TGCGCCAGCAGCGCCGGGACAGGGGCCAATCAGCCCCAGCATTTT; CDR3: CASSAGTGANQPQHF
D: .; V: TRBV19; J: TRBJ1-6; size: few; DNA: TGTGCCAGTAGTATAGAGAGAAGGAGTTCACCCCTCCACTTT; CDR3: CASSIERRSSPLHF
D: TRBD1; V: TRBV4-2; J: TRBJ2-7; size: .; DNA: TGTGCCAGCAGCCGATCCGGGACAGGGGCCTACGAGCAGTACTTC; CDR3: CASSRSGTGAYEQYF
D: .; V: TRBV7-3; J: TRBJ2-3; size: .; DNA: TGTGCCAGCAGTCCTGGGGCCTCATACACAGATACGCAGTATTTT; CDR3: CASSPGASYTDTQYF
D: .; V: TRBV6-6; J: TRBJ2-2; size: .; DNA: TGTGCCTCGGTGGAGACCGGGGAGCTGTTTTTT; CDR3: CASVETGELFF
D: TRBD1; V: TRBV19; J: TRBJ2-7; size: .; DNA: TGTGCCAGTAGCACGGGGACAGGGTACGTTTACGAGCAGTACTTC; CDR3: CASSTGTGYVYEQYF
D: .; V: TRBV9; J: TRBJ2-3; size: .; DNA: TGTGCCAGCAGCGTAGCCGGTCCTTCTAGCACAGATACGCAGTATTTT; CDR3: CASSVAGPSSTDTQYF
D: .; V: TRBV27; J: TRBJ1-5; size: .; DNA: TGTGCCAGCAGTCCGTGGGGACGGAGGGGTGGCAATCAGCCCCAGCATTTT; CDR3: CASSPWGRRGGNQPQHF
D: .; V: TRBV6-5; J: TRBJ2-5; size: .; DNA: TGTGCCAGCAGTTACTCCGGTCGGGTGGAGACCCAGTACTTC; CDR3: CASSYSGRVETQYF
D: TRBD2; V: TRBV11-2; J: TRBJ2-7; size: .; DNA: TGTGCCAGCAGCTCTCTAGCGGGGGGGTCCTACGAGCAGTACTTC; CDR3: CASSSLAGGSYEQYF
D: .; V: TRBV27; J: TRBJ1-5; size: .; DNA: TGTGCCAGCAGTTTATGGGAGGGCCAGCCCCAGCATTTT; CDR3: CASSLWEGQPQHF
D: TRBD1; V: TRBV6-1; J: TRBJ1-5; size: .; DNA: TGTGCCAGCAGTGATAGGGACAGGGGCTGGAATCAGCCCCAGCATTTT; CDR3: CASSDRDRGWNQPQHF
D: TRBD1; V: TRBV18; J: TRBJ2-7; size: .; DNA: TGTGCCAGCTCACCAGCGAGACAGGGAGCCTCCCGCGAGCAGTACTTC; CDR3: CASSPARQGASREQYF